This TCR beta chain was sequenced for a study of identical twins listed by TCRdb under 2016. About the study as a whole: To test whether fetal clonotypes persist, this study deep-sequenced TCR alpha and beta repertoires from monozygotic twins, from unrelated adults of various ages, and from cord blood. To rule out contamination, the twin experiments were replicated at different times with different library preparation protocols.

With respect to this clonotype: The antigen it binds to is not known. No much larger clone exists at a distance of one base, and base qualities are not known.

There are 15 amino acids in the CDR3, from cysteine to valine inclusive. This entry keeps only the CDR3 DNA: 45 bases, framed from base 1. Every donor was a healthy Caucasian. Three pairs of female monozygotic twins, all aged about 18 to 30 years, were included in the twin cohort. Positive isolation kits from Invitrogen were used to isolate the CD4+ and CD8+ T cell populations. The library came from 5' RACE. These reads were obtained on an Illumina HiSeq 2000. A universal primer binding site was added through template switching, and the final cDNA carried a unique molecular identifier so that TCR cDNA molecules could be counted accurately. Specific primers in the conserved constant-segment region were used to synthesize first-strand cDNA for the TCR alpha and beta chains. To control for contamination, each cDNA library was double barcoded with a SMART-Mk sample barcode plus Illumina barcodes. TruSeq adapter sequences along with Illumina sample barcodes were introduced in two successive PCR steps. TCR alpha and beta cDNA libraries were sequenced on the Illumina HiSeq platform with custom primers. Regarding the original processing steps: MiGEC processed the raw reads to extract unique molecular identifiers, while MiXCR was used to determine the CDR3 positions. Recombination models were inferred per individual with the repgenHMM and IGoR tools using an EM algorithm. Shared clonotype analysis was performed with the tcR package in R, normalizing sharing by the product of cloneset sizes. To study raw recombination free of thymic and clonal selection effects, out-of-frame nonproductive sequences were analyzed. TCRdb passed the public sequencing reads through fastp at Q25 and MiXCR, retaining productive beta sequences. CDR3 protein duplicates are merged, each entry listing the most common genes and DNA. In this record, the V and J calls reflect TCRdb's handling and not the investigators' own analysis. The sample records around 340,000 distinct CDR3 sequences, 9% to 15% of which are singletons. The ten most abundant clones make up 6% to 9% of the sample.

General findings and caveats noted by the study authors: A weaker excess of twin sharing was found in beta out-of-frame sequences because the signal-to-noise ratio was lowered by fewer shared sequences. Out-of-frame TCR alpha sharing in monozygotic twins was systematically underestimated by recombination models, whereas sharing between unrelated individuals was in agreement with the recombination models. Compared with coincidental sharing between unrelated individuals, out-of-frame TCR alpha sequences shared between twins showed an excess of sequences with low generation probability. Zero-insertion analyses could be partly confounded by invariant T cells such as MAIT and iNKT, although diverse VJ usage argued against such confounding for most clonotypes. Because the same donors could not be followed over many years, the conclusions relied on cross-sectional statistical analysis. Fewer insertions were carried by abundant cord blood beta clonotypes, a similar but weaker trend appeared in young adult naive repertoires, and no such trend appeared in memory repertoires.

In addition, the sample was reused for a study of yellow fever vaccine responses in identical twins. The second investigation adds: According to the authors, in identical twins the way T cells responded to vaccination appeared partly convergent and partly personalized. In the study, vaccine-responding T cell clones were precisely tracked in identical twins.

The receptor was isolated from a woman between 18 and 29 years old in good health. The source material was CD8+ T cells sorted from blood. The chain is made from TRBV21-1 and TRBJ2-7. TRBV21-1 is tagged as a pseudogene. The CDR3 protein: CASSTGNSGIYEQYV. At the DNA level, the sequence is TGTGCCAGCAGCACTGGGAACAGTGGTATCTACGAGCAGTACGTC.